The 30 T cell receptor beta chains given below trace back to one sample, sequenced in a study of blood T cells in healthy people across ages. The use of a sample-barcoded 5' primer and a J-beta primer mix characterized a second PCR of about 7 to 12 cycles. TCRdb re-called the 5' RACE reads with MiXCR, one entry per CDR3 protein. The sample yields roughly 2 million distinct CDR3 sequences, 49% seen once. The sample was blood. Receptors originate from a woman in her 40s in good health.

This clonotype has more than one count but fewer than ten. The chain links TRBV4-2 to TRBJ2-3; 10 bases agree with TRBD2. Germline V gene data show CDR1 as LGHNA and CDR2 as YNFKEQ. J gave up 5 bases and V 4 bases, and 9 bases lay outside the gene matches. The CDR3 has 16 residues. The CDR3 loop is CASSRVSGGAGDTQYF. The CDR3 coding sequence is TGTGCCAGCAGCCGGGTGAGCGGGGGGGCGGGAGATACGCAGTATTTT.

This rearrangement joins TRBV6-1 to TRBJ2-5; D possibly uses TRBD1 or TRBD2 (6 bases each). The CDR3 contains 13 residues. Germline-derived CDR1 and CDR2 are MNHNS and SASEGT. V was trimmed by 2 bases and J by 5 bases, leaving 9 bases between them. CDR3 in DNA: TGTGCCAGCAGTGAATGGGGGGCGGAGACCCAGTACTTC. This sequence encodes CASSEWGAETQYF.

This chain links TRBV4-2 with TRBJ2-7; TRBD1 matches at 10 bases. V shed 4 bases, J shed 2 bases, and the junction held 8 bases outside the gene matches. Germline CDR1 is LGHNA and CDR2 is YNFKEQ. The CDR3 length is 16 residues. CDR3 nucleotides: TGTGCCAGCAGCCTCACCGGGACAGGGGAGACCTACGAGCAGTACTTC. Amino acid sequence: CASSLTGTGETYEQYF.

The chain has TRBV7-2 and TRBJ1-5; TRBD1 matches 7 bases. The V gene end was trimmed by 5 bases and the J gene end by 9 bases; junction bases not matched to a gene: 13. The germline V gene has CDR1 SGHTA and CDR2 FQGNSA. This CDR3 has 15 amino acids. The chain's CDR3 is CASSRDSRSLLPQHF. Here the CDR3 DNA reads TGTGCCAGCAGCCGGGACAGCCGCTCGCTGCTGCCCCAGCATTTT. The full variable domain, with the rest looked up from reference TRBV7-2 and TRBJ1-5, is GAGVSQSPSNKVTEKGKDVELRCDPISGHTALYWYRQSLGQGLEFLIYFQGNSAPDKSGLPSDRFSAERTGGSVSTLTIQRTQQEDSAVYLCASSRDSRSLLPQHFGDGTRLSIL.

The CDR3 spells CASSPAGTIRETQYF. CDR3 bases: TGTGCCAGCTCACCAGCCGGGACGATTCGAGAGACCCAGTACTTC. This chain connects TRBV18 to TRBJ2-5; D may correspond to TRBD1 or TRBD2 (5 bases each). V was trimmed by 2 bases and J by 4 bases, leaving 14 bases between them. The CDR3 totals 15 residues. Germline loops: CDR1 KGHSH, CDR2 LQKENI.

The chain employs TRBV7-2 and TRBJ1-5, with no clear D. The CDR3 runs 14 residues. CDR1 and CDR2 (germline): SGHTA, FQGNSA. V lost 4 bases and J 2 bases, leaving 9 bases between the germline ends. DNA of the CDR3: TGTGCCAGCAGCTCTATTGACCGCAATCAGCCCCAGCATTTT. It is translated as CASSSIDRNQPQHF.

This clonotype was seen a few times. The chain couples TRBV2 to TRBJ1-2; D is unresolved. The CDR3 sequence is 14 residues long. Germline V lookup: CDR1 SNHLY, CDR2 FYNNEI. Deletions cut 10 bases from V and 0 bases from J, with 15 bases between. CDR3 DNA: TGTGCCACGGATACTCGGTTGGCTAACTATGGCTACACCTTC. The encoded protein is CATDTRLANYGYTF. The whole variable domain, remainder taken from reference TRBV2 and TRBJ1-2, is EPEVTQTPSHQVTQMGQEVILRCVPISNHLYFYWYRQILGQKVEFLVSFYNNEISEKSEIFDDQFSVERPDGSNFTLKIRSTKLEDSAMYFCATDTRLANYGYTFGSGTRLTVV.

This clonotype was seen a few times. This chain connects TRBV20-1 to TRBJ2-5, with 9 bases lining up with TRBD2. The DNA end is more similar to TRBJ2-7, so the J call may be wrong. This CDR3 has 14 residues. Germline V gene sequence: CDR1 DFQATT, CDR2 SNEGSKA (reference sequence). The CDR3 protein is CSARETSGYYEQYF. The CDR3 DNA follows: TGCAGTGCTAGAGAGACTAGCGGATACTACGAGCAGTACTTC.

The chain links TRBV28 to TRBJ2-7; D is ambiguous. The CDR3 covers 12 residues. With 4 bases removed from V and 4 bases from J, the gap between germline ends came to 8 bases. Germline values: CDR1 MDHEN, CDR2 SYDVKM. CDR3 residues: CASSSYTYEQYF. The CDR3 bases are TGTGCCAGCAGTTCGTACACGTACGAGCAGTACTTC.

The chain couples TRBV7-2 to TRBJ2-5; D may be TRBD2 (8 bases). Per the germline V gene, CDR1 is SGHTA and CDR2 is FQGNSA. The CDR3 spans 20 residues. Trimming stripped 1 base from V and 2 bases from J, with 26 bases between. The CDR3 loop reads CASSLGPTGIRGGGQETQYF. As DNA, the CDR3 is TGTGCCAGCAGCTTAGGGCCGACAGGGATTCGGGGGGGCGGTCAAGAGACCCAGTACTTC.

This clonotype was seen more than once but under ten times. V is TRBV4-3 and J is TRBJ2-1; no firm D call. CDR1 is LGHNA and CDR2 is YSLEER in the germline V gene. Between the trimmed V and J ends, which lost 0 bases and 0 bases, there was a span of 9 bases. The CDR3 contains 16 residues. The DNA for the CDR3 is TGCGCCAGCAGCCAAGATATGGTCGACTCCTACAATGAGCAGTTCTTC. The encoded protein is CASSQDMVDSYNEQFF.

The J gene is TRBJ1-5, the V gene TRBV20-1, with unresolved D. Germline lookup yields CDR1 DFQATT and CDR2 SNEGSKA (reference sequence). Trimming took off 3 bases at V and 1 base at J, with 10 bases between the two ends. This CDR3 is built from 14 residues. The CDR3 nucleotides read TGCAGTGCTAGTGAGGGTGGGAGCAATCAGCCCCAGCATTTT. Amino acids: CSASEGGSNQPQHF.

The chain recombines TRBV6-5 with TRBJ2-3, with D unresolved. Germline CDR1 and CDR2: MNHEY and SVGAGI. The CDR3 extends over 13 amino acids. The V gene lost 4 bases and the J gene lost 5 bases, with 10 bases spanning the gap. The CDR3 DNA sequence: TGTGCCAGCAGTTCTTCCCACGTAGATACGCAGTATTTT. Its translation: CASSSSHVDTQYF.

The chain carries TRBV29-1 and TRBJ2-7; D is undetermined. V was shortened by 1 base and J by 7 bases, with 14 bases between the two germline ends. The germline V gene has CDR1 SQVTM and CDR2 ANQGSEA. CDR3 length equals 13 residues. CDR3 sequence reads: CSVEGIYYNEQYF. The CDR3, as DNA: TGCAGCGTTGAAGGTATATACTACAATGAGCAGTACTTC.

This clonotype was picked up a small number of times. V gene TRBV4-1 combines with J gene TRBJ1-6, with D perhaps matching TRBD1 (6 bases). The germline V and J ends were trimmed by 1 base and 10 bases, with 23 bases remaining between them. In germline, CDR1 is MGHRA, CDR2 YSYEKL. The CDR3 totals 18 residues. The CDR3 nucleotides are TGCGCCAGCAGCCAAGGACTCCCGCCCGCGGGGGGGCACTCACCCCTCCACTTT. It translates to CASSQGLPPAGGHSPLHF.

This clonotype was observed a few times. This chain connects TRBV20-1 to TRBJ2-5, with TRBD2 matching 10 bases. V was clipped by 0 bases and J by 4 bases; unmatched bases: 5. The CDR3 is 15 residues long. Looked up from germline, CDR1 is DFQATT and CDR2 is SNEGSKA (reference sequence). CDR3 sequence reads: CSARDPGLAAETQYF. Written as DNA, the CDR3 is TGCAGTGCTAGAGATCCCGGACTAGCGGCAGAGACCCAGTACTTC.

The V and J genes are TRBV29-1 and TRBJ2-7; D possibly corresponds to TRBD1 (5 bases). There are 12 residues in the CDR3. Germline V gives CDR1 SQVTM, CDR2 ANQGSEA. The V end was cut by 7 bases, the J end by 0 bases, with 10 bases between. CDR3 in amino acids: CSGRGSSYEQYF. The CDR3 nucleotides are TGCAGCGGTAGGGGTAGCTCCTACGAGCAGTACTTC.

This clonotype was observed a handful of times. The chain couples TRBV7-9 to TRBJ2-7, with D perhaps matching TRBD2 (5 bases). V lost 11 bases and J 1 base, leaving 12 bases between the germline ends. Germline V gene lookup returns CDR1 SEHNR and CDR2 FQNEAQ (reference sequence). This CDR3 is 12 amino acids long. Written as DNA, the CDR3 is TGTGCCCTCGAGGGTGTTTCCTACGAGCAGTACTTC. It translates to CALEGVSYEQYF.

This clonotype has only one observation. The chain uses TRBV5-1 and TRBJ1-2, with 7 positions matching TRBD1. The ends lost 4 bases at V and 0 bases at J; junction bases unmatched: 12. CDR1 SGHRS and CDR2 YFSETQ come from the germline V gene. The CDR3 contains 17 residues. CDR3 amino acids: CASSPRNRGLTNYGYTF. CDR3 DNA: TGCGCCAGCAGCCCCCGGAACAGGGGTTTAACTAACTATGGCTACACCTTC.

The CDR3 protein is CASSGTGTRGNQPQHF. The CDR3 bases are TGTGCCAGCAGTGGGACAGGGACAAGGGGCAATCAGCCCCAGCATTTT. The genes are TRBV2 and TRBJ1-5; 8 bases map to TRBD1. Germline V gene sequence: CDR1 SNHLY, CDR2 FYNNEI. The CDR3 totals 16 residues. V lost 4 bases to trimming and J lost 2 bases; unmatched junction nucleotides: 7.

This clonotype was seen only a few times. The chain links TRBV7-8 to TRBJ2-1; 8 nucleotides match TRBD1. The CDR3 is made up of 17 amino acids. Germline trimming cut 0 bases from V and 8 bases from J; bases unmatched to any gene: 12. Germline CDR1 and CDR2: SGHVS and FQNEAQ. CDR3 in DNA: TGTGCCAGCAGCTTAGCGTACCCCGGACAGGGCGGCGATGAGCAGTTCTTC. It yields the protein CASSLAYPGQGGDEQFF.

The chain couples TRBV12-3 or TRBV12-4 to TRBJ2-3; TRBD2 agrees at 12 bases. V shed 4 bases and J 2 bases; nucleotides not matched to a gene: 4. This CDR3 spans 16 amino acids. CDR3 in DNA: TGTGCCAGCAGTTCCACTAGCGGGGGGCCCACAGATACGCAGTATTTT. This sequence encodes CASSSTSGGPTDTQYF.

V gene TRBV9 combines with J gene TRBJ1-4; D remains ambiguous. V lost 4 bases and J 6 bases, leaving 13 bases between the germline ends. The CDR3 is made up of 14 amino acids. Per germline, CDR1 SGDLS and CDR2 YYNGEE. CDR3 DNA: TGTGCCAGCAGCCTTCGGGGTCGGCATGAAAAACTGTTTTTT. This gives the protein CASSLRGRHEKLFF.

The chain combines TRBV7-2 with TRBJ2-1; weak D call: TRBD2 (6 bases). Germline CDR1 SGHTA, CDR2 FQGNSA. This CDR3 is 17 amino acids long. Deletions cut 1 base from V and 7 bases from J, with 20 bases between. DNA for the CDR3: TGTGCCAGCAGCTTAGTGTCGCTGCAGGGAGGTTATAATGAGCAGTTCTTC. It specifies CASSLVSLQGGYNEQFF. Together with reference TRBV7-2 and TRBJ2-1, the CDR3 gives the full variable domain: GAGVSQSPSNKVTEKGKDVELRCDPISGHTALYWYRQSLGQGLEFLIYFQGNSAPDKSGLPSDRFSAERTGGSVSTLTIQRTQQEDSAVYLCASSLVSLQGGYNEQFFGPGTRLTVL.

V is TRBV7-2 and J is TRBJ2-3, with 8 bases matching TRBD2. Trimming at V came to 0 bases and at J to 4 bases, leaving 9 bases not matched to a gene. There are 17 residues in the CDR3. The germline gives CDR1 SGHTA, CDR2 FQGNSA. CDR3 region: CASSLARSGGRSDTQYF. CDR3 DNA sequence: TGTGCCAGCAGCTTAGCGCGGTCGGGGGGGAGATCAGATACGCAGTATTTT.

The chain is built from TRBV4-1 and TRBJ2-7; no firm D call. The CDR3 extends over 12 amino acids. Germline values: CDR1 MGHRA, CDR2 YSYEKL. V dropped 3 bases and J dropped 6 bases, with 9 bases sitting between them. Here the CDR3 reads CASSHTIGEQYF. Here the CDR3 DNA reads TGCGCCAGCAGCCACACAATTGGCGAGCAGTACTTC.

In nucleotides, the CDR3 is TGTGCCAGCAGTTACCCCGGTCCAGGGAGAGGGAACACTGAAGCTTTCTTT. Protein: CASSYPGPGRGNTEAFF. This sequence joins TRBV6-5 and TRBJ1-1; TRBD1 might be the D (5 bases). The V gene's germline CDR1 is MNHEY and CDR2 SVGAGI. V was trimmed by 2 bases and J by 1 base, leaving 17 bases between them. CDR3 length equals 17 residues.

J is TRBJ1-6 and V is TRBV4-2; perhaps TRBD1 as D (6 bases). The V gene lost 0 bases and the J gene lost 5 bases, with 17 bases spanning the gap. The germline gives CDR1 LGHNA, CDR2 YNFKEQ. There are 18 residues in the CDR3. CDR3 bases: TGTGCCAGCAGCCAAGATTGGGTCGGGGGCGACCATAATTCACCCCTCCACTTT. Translating gives CASSQDWVGGDHNSPLHF.

The chain links TRBV20-1 to TRBJ2-1; possibly TRBD2 for D (5 bases). The DNA matches TRBJ2-7 better at its end, which makes the J call doubtful. CDR3 length: 13 amino acids. CDR1 is DFQATT and CDR2 is SNEGSKA in the germline V gene (reference sequence). CDR3 loop: CSYRADYVNEQYF. For the CDR3, the DNA is TGCAGTTACCGGGCAGACTATGTAAATGAGCAGTACTTC.

The J gene is TRBJ1-2, the V gene TRBV20-1; the D gene is possibly TRBD1 (6 bases). This CDR3 is 13 amino acids long. Germline CDR1 DFQATT, CDR2 SNEGSKA (reference sequence). V was clipped by 0 bases and J by 4 bases, with 9 bases between them. CDR3 loop: CSARELTGYGYTF. CDR3 sequence (DNA): TGCAGTGCTAGAGAGTTGACAGGCTATGGCTACACCTTC.